A single sample is the source of the 4 T cell receptor beta chains below, sequenced in a study of blood T cell repertoires in COVID-19. Sequencing was performed with immunoSEQ multiplex PCR; in TCRdb, only in-frame clones are kept and a portion is missing. The repertoire includes approximately 180,000 clones, more than 65% of them detected once, and approximately 16% sits in the top ten. The sequenced sample consisted of PBMCs or T cells enriched from blood (not recorded which). The receptors come from a man in his fifties or sixties who had recovered from COVID-19.

The chain joins TRBV6-6 to TRBJ1-3; no clear D. The CDR3 is 14 residues long. The germline CDR1 and CDR2 sequences are MNHNY and SVGAGI (reference sequence). V was shortened by 2 bases and J by 4 bases, with 9 bases between the two germline ends. The CDR3 DNA reads TGTGCCAGCAGTTACCCCGAGATGGGAAACACCATATATTTT. Protein: CASSYPEMGNTIYF.

V is TRBV5-6 and J is TRBJ1-2; possibly TRBD1 for D (5 bases). This CDR3 region has 12 residues. Germline CDR1 reads SGHDT; CDR2 reads YYEEEE. Trimming left V 4 bases short and J 8 bases short, with 12 bases between. The CDR3 is CASSLGGVGYTF. The DNA for the CDR3 is TGTGCCAGCAGCCTTGGGGGGGTCGGCTACACCTTC.

The chain combines TRBV19 with TRBJ1-1; 11 positions agree with TRBD1. Germline lookup yields CDR1 LNHDA and CDR2 SQIVND (reference sequence). V dropped 7 bases and J dropped 5; count of bases not matched to a gene: 12. CDR3 length equals 16 residues. The CDR3, as DNA: TGTGCCAGTACCACTAAGTTGGGACAGGGGGGTACTGAAGCTTTCTTT. Translating gives CASTTKLGQGGTEAFF.

This chain connects TRBV7-2 to TRBJ2-5; 12 positions match TRBD2. Unmatched junction bases numbered 6, after V lost 7 bases and J lost 3 bases. Germline CDR1 and CDR2: SGHTA and FQGNSA. The CDR3 has 15 amino acids. The CDR3 DNA reads TGTGCCAGCACGCTAAGGACTAGCGGGAAAGAGACCCAGTACTTC. Protein product: CASTLRTSGKETQYF. The full variable domain, completed using reference TRBV7-2 and TRBJ2-5, is GAGVSQSPSNKVTEKGKDVELRCDPISGHTALYWYRQSLGQGLEFLIYFQGNSAPDKSGLPSDRFSAERTGGSVSTLTIQRTQQEDSAVYLCASTLRTSGKETQYFGPGTRLLVL.